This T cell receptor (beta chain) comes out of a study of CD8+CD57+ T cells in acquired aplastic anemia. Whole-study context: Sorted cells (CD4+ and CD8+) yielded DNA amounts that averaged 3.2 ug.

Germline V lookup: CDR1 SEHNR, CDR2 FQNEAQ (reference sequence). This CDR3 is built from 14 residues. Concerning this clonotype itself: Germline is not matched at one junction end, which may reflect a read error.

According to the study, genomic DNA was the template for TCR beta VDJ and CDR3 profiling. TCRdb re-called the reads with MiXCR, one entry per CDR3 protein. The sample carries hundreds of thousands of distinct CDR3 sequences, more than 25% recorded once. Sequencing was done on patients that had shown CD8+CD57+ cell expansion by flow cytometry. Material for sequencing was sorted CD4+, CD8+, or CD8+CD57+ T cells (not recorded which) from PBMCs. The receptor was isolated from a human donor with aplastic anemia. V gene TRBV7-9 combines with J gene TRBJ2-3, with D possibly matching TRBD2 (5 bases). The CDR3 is CASSNPSKGDTRYF. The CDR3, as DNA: TGTGCCAGCAGCAATCCCTCAAAGGGAGATACGCGGTATTTT.